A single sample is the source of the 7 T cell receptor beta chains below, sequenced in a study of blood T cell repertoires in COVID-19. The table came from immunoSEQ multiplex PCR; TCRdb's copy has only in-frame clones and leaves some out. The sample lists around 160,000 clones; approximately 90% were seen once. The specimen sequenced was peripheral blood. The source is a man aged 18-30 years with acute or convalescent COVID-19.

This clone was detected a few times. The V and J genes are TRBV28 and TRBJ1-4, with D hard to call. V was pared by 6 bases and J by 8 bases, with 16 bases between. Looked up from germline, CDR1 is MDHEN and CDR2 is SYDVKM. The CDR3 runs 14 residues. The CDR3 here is CASRGGSTGEKLFF. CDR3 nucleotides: TGTGCCAGCAGGGGAGGCTCGACGGGGGAAAAACTGTTTTTT.

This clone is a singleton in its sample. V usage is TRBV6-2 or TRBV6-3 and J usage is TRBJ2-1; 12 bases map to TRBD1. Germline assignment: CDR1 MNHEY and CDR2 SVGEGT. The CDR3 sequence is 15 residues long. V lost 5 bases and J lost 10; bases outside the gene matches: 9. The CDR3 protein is CASSSRDRGLGEQFF. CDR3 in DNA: TGTGCCAGCAGTAGCCGGGACAGGGGGCTCGGCGAGCAGTTCTTC.

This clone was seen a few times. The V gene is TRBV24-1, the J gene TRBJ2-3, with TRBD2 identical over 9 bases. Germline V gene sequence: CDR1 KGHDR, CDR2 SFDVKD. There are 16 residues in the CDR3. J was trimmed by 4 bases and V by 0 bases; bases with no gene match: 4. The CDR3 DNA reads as TGTGCCACCAGTGATTTGGGGCGGGGGGGCCCAGATACGCAGTATTTT. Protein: CATSDLGRGGPDTQYF.

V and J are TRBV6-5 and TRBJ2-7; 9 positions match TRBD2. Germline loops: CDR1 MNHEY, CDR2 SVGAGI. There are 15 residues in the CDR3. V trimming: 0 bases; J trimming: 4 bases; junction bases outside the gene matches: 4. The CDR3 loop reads CASSYSAGGAYEQYF. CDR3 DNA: TGTGCCAGCAGTTACTCTGCGGGGGGGGCGTACGAGCAGTACTTC.

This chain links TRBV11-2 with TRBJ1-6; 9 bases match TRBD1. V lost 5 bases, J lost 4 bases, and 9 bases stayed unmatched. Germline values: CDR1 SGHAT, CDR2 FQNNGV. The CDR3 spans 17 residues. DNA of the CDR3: TGTGCCAGCAGCAACTACAGGGGGCGCGCTTATAATTCACCCCTCCACTTT. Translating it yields CASSNYRGRAYNSPLHF.

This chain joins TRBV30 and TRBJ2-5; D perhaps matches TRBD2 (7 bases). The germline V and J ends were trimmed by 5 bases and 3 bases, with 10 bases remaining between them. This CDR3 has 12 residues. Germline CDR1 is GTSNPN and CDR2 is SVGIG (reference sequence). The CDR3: CAWEGGEETQYF. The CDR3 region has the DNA TGTGCCTGGGAGGGGGGGGAAGAGACCCAGTACTTC.

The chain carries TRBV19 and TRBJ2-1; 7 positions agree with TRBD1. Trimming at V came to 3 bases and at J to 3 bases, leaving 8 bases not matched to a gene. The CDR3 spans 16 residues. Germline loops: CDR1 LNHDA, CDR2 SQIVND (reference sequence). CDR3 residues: CASSIGDSLYYNEQFF. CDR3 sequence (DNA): TGTGCCAGTAGTATTGGGGACAGCCTCTACTACAATGAGCAGTTCTTC. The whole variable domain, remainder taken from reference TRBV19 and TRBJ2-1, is DGGITQSPKYLFRKEGQNVTLSCEQNLNHDAMYWYRQDPGQGLRLIYYSQIVNDFQKGDIAEGYSVSREKKESFPLTVTSAQKNPTAFYLCASSIGDSLYYNEQFFGPGTRLTVL.